Each of the 21 T cell receptor beta chains below was sequenced from the same sample in a study of CD8 T cells in Susac syndrome. Random-hexamer reverse transcription was applied to roughly 0.45 to 1 ug RNA. TCRdb called the immunoSEQ multiplex PCR reads again in MiXCR, with one record for every CDR3 protein. The table records about 200,000 distinct CDR3 sequences, 85% to 95% of them present only once. Sequencing was done on a sample of CD4+ T cells from PBMCs. The receptors stem from a human donor in good health.

The rearrangement links TRBV29-1 to TRBJ2-2, with D perhaps TRBD2 (5 bases). Trimming took 7 bases from V and 10 from J, leaving 19 bases between them. The CDR3 has 13 amino acids. Per germline, CDR1 SQVTM and CDR2 ANQGSEA. CDR3 coding DNA: TGCAGCGCTATTAGCGTCTATCCGGCGGAGCTGTTTTTT. It encodes CSAISVYPAELFF.

The J gene is TRBJ2-3, the V gene TRBV20-1; either TRBD1 or TRBD2 may fit D (6 bases each). The CDR3 runs 17 residues. The V end was cut by 0 bases, the J end by 4 bases, with 20 bases between. The germline gives CDR1 DFQATT, CDR2 SNEGSKA (reference sequence). The CDR3 nucleotides read TGCAGTGCTAGAGATCGAGCTAAGGGGGGCGCCGCAGATACGCAGTATTTT. Its translation: CSARDRAKGGAADTQYF.

This rearrangement joins TRBV12-3 or TRBV12-4 to TRBJ1-2; possible D gene TRBD1, 5 bases. CDR3 size: 14 residues. Trimming removed 6 bases from V and 4 bases from J, with 15 bases in between. The CDR3 region has the DNA TGTGCCAGCAGCTTGGGGACGGAAACCTATGGCTACACCTTC. Its translation: CASSLGTETYGYTF.

The genes are TRBV5-1 and TRBJ2-1; D may be TRBD1 (6 bases). CDR1 is SGHRS and CDR2 is YFSETQ in the germline V gene. This CDR3 has 12 amino acids. Trimming shortened V by 5 bases and J by 9 bases, and 12 bases separated the two germline ends. The CDR3 protein is CASSSTGTEQFF. In DNA, the CDR3 is TGCGCCAGCAGTTCTACAGGGACTGAGCAGTTCTTC.

This clonotype was picked up one time. The chain couples TRBV28 to TRBJ2-1, with TRBD1 identical over 8 bases. The CDR3 is 13 amino acids. Germline values: CDR1 MDHEN, CDR2 SYDVKM. Trimming cost V 5 bases and J 10 bases; bases outside gene matches: 7. CDR3 sequence reads: CASSRPGGGEQFF. CDR3 coding DNA: TGTGCCAGCAGTCGCCCAGGGGGCGGAGAGCAGTTCTTC.

The CDR3, as DNA: TGTGCCAGCAGACCGGGACAGGGGGTCAATGAGCAGTTCTTC. This gives the protein CASRPGQGVNEQFF. The chain is built from TRBV27 and TRBJ2-1; the match to TRBD1 covers 11 bases. CDR1 is MNHEY, CDR2 SMNVEV, per germline (reference sequence). V lost 6 bases and J lost 6; bases outside the gene matches: 4. The CDR3 is made up of 14 amino acids.

The CDR3 DNA sequence: TGTGCCAGCGGCGCAGGACCTTATGGCTACACCTTC. Its protein is CASGAGPYGYTF. This chain joins TRBV14 and TRBJ1-2; D is ambiguous. Germline V lookup: CDR1 SGHDN, CDR2 FVKESK. CDR3 length: 12 amino acids. V gave up 8 bases and J gave up 5 bases, with 12 bases separating them.

The V and J genes are TRBV30 and TRBJ1-1; tentatively, D is TRBD1 (6 bases). V lost 4 bases to trimming and J lost 0 bases, with 9 bases between them. The CDR3 is made up of 13 amino acids. The germline V gene encodes CDR1 GTSNPN and CDR2 SVGIG (reference sequence). CDR3 sequence: CAWTGALNTEAFF. The CDR3 DNA reads TGTGCCTGGACAGGGGCCCTGAACACTGAAGCTTTCTTT.

This sequence joins TRBV30 and TRBJ1-1, with 8 bases matching TRBD1. The CDR3 contains 14 residues. V lost 1 base and J lost 4; bases outside the gene matches: 5. CDR1 is GTSNPN and CDR2 is SVGIG in the germline V gene (reference sequence). CDR3 sequence reads: CAWSATTGGTEAFF. The CDR3 DNA reads as TGTGCCTGGAGTGCTACAACAGGGGGCACTGAAGCTTTCTTT.

The rearrangement uses TRBV3-1 and TRBJ2-7, with D possibly being TRBD1 (6 bases). CDR1 and CDR2 (germline): LGHDT, YNNKEL (reference sequence). The CDR3 is 16 amino acids. Trimming took off 1 base at V and 5 bases at J, with 18 bases between the two ends. Here the CDR3 DNA reads TGTGCCAGCAGCCAAGCGGCCCCAGGGGACCTGGACGAGCAGTACTTC. It yields the protein CASSQAAPGDLDEQYF.

The chain has TRBV29-1 and TRBJ2-5; D is unresolved. The CDR3 consists of 11 residues. Germline V lookup: CDR1 SQVTM, CDR2 ANQGSEA. Trimming stripped 4 bases from V and 1 base from J, with 4 bases between. In DNA, the CDR3 is TGCAGCGTTGCCCTCCAAGAGACCCAGTACTTC. This sequence encodes CSVALQETQYF.

The chain couples TRBV29-1 to TRBJ2-1; 9 bases agree with TRBD2. The germline V gene has CDR1 SQVTM and CDR2 ANQGSEA. V lost 7 bases to trimming and J lost 7 bases; unmatched junction nucleotides: 11. The CDR3 is made up of 14 amino acids. CDR3 nucleotides: TGCAGCGGTGCCGCGGCGGGGGGGCTGAATGAGCAGTTCTTC. Protein: CSGAAAGGLNEQFF.

V gene TRBV4-1 combines with J gene TRBJ1-3, with 11 bases lining up with TRBD1. The V gene end was trimmed by 4 bases and the J gene end by 6 bases; junction bases not matched to a gene: 5. Germline V gene sequence: CDR1 MGHRA, CDR2 YSYEKL. The CDR3 extends over 15 amino acids. DNA of the CDR3: TGCGCCAGCAGCCGGACAGGGGGCGTCGAAAACACCATATATTTT. This gives the protein CASSRTGGVENTIYF.

The V gene is TRBV5-1, the J gene TRBJ1-1; D gene unclear. The CDR3 sequence is 13 residues long. From germline, CDR1 is SGHRS and CDR2 YFSETQ. The V and J ends lost 0 bases and 3 bases respectively, with 6 bases between them. CDR3 sequence (DNA): TGCGCCAGCAGCTTGGGGGCGCACACTGAAGCTTTCTTT. This translates into CASSLGAHTEAFF. The full variable domain, rest sourced from reference TRBV5-1 and TRBJ1-1, is KAGVTQTPRYLIKTRGQQVTLSCSPISGHRSVSWYQQTPGQGLQFLFEYFSETQRNKGNFPGRFSGRQFSNSRSEMNVSTLELGDSALYLCASSLGAHTEAFFGQGTRLTVV.

This chain uses TRBV7-9 with TRBJ1-1, with D hard to call. Germline CDR1 SEHNR, CDR2 FQNEAQ (reference sequence). The CDR3 totals 13 residues. V lost 4 bases and J lost 3, with 9 bases in between. In DNA form, the CDR3 reads TGTGCCAGCAGCTACCGGGATGACACTGAAGCTTTCTTT. Amino acids: CASSYRDDTEAFF. Combining the CDR3 with reference TRBV7-9 and TRBJ1-1 gives the whole variable domain DTGVSQNPRHKITKRGQNVTFRCDPISEHNRLYWYRQTLGQGPEFLTYFQNEAQLEKSRLLSDRFSAERPKGSFSTLEIQRTEQGDSAMYLCASSYRDDTEAFFGQGTRLTVV.

V and J are TRBV3-1 and TRBJ2-4; perhaps TRBD1 as D (6 bases). From germline, CDR1 is LGHDT and CDR2 YNNKEL (reference sequence). The germline V and J ends were trimmed by 6 bases and 3 bases, with 15 bases remaining between them. This CDR3 region has 15 residues. The CDR3 nucleotides read TGTGCCAGCAGTCCAGGGGATGTCGGCAAAAACATTCAGTACTTC. It translates to CASSPGDVGKNIQYF. Complete variable domain (other parts from reference TRBV3-1 and TRBJ2-4): DTAVSQTPKYLVTQMGNDKSIKCEQNLGHDTMYWYKQDSKKFLKIMFSYNNKELIINETVPNRFSPKSPDKAHLNLHINSLELGDSAVYFCASSPGDVGKNIQYFGAGTRLSVL.

This chain uses TRBV24-1 with TRBJ2-3; TRBD2 agrees at 8 bases. V was pared by 10 bases and J by 6 bases, with 8 bases of the junction left unmatched. The germline CDR1 and CDR2 sequences are KGHDR and SFDVKD. CDR3 length equals 13 residues. CDR3 region: CATETSVADTQYF. As DNA, the CDR3 is TGTGCCACGGAGACTAGCGTTGCGGATACGCAGTATTTT.

The chain links TRBV6-2 or TRBV6-3 to TRBJ1-5; the D is unclear. CDR1 and CDR2 from the germline V gene are MNHEY and SVGEGT. V shed 2 bases and J shed 7 bases, with 9 bases lying between them. CDR3 length: 13 residues. CDR3 bases: TGTGCCAGCAGTTACGGAAGGTCCCAGCCCCAGCATTTT. Translated: CASSYGRSQPQHF.

This clonotype was recorded once. The chain combines TRBV24-1 with TRBJ2-5; 8 positions match TRBD1. Germline lookup yields CDR1 KGHDR and CDR2 SFDVKD. With V trimmed by 5 bases and J by 5 bases, 9 bases remained unmatched. CDR3 length: 15 amino acids. The CDR3: CATSASGGRGETQYF. CDR3 DNA sequence: TGTGCCACCAGTGCTTCAGGGGGCAGAGGGGAGACCCAGTACTTC.

The V gene is TRBV23-1, the J gene TRBJ1-2; D not resolved. TRBV23-1 is designated an ORF whose function remains uncertain. Between the trimmed V and J ends, which lost 4 bases and 4 bases, there was a span of 19 bases. There are 16 residues in the CDR3. The DNA of the CDR3 is TGCGCCAGCAGTCCGGCGTCGCGGGGTCTGTCCTATGGCTACACCTTC. It specifies CASSPASRGLSYGYTF.

This clonotype came up once. This rearrangement joins TRBV27 to TRBJ2-3; 8 positions match TRBD1. With V trimmed by 6 bases and J by 2 bases, 10 bases remained unmatched. The CDR3 spans 16 residues. CDR1 and CDR2 from the germline V gene are MNHEY and SMNVEV (reference sequence). The CDR3 DNA reads as TGTGCCAGCAGACGAATACAGGGGGTTGTCACAGATACGCAGTATTTT. Amino acids: CASRRIQGVVTDTQYF.